A single sample is the source of the 25 T cell receptor beta chains below, sequenced in a study of tumor and adjacent non-tumor tissue in lung cancer. The library came from three nested PCR rounds adapted from ARM-PCR protocols. Via MiXCR, TCRdb re-called the multiplex PCR reads, giving one row per CDR3 protein. The sample carries 55,000 to 65,000 distinct CDR3 sequences, roughly 57% recorded once. The template was RNA from unsorted bulk tissue. More than 3 cm separated this lung sample from the edge of the tumor. Source material: distant non-tumor lung tissue. Receptors were obtained from an older man with non-small cell lung cancer.

As regards this clonotype: One base away lies a much larger clone, so this may be a sequencing read error. V gene TRBV5-4 combines with J gene TRBJ2-1, with 8 positions matching TRBD2. The germline V gene encodes CDR1 SGHNT and CDR2 YYREEE (reference sequence). The CDR3 covers 16 residues. The CDR3 region has the DNA TGTGCCAGCAGCCGAGCCCCGGGAGGGAACTACAATGAGGAGTTCTTC. Translation gives CASSRAPGGNYNEEFF.

The chain has TRBV20-1 and TRBJ1-1; 7 bases match TRBD1. The CDR3 length is 16 residues. V shed 3 bases and J 4 bases; nucleotides not matched to a gene: 14. The germline V gene encodes CDR1 DFQATT and CDR2 SNEGSKA (reference sequence). This chain's CDR3 is CSASSRAGGPRTEAFF. Here the CDR3 DNA reads TGCAGTGCTAGTAGTCGGGCAGGGGGGCCTCGCACTGAAGCTTTCTTT.

The V and J genes are TRBV5-6 and TRBJ2-7; 10 bases line up with TRBD2. This CDR3 has 17 residues. With 2 bases clipped from V and 3 bases from J, the junction kept 11 bases outside the gene matches. Looked up from germline, CDR1 is SGHDT and CDR2 is YYEEEE. This CDR3 reads CASSFRLAGTKGYEQYF. CDR3 DNA sequence: TGTGCCAGCAGCTTTAGACTAGCGGGTACAAAGGGCTACGAGCAGTACTTC.

There are a few counts of this clonotype. It is likely a read error, because the conserved phenylalanine at the end of the CDR3 is missing. The chain employs TRBV5-4 and TRBJ2-5; D gene ambiguous. This CDR3 spans 13 amino acids. The germline CDR1 and CDR2 sequences are SGHNT and YYREEE (reference sequence). Trimming left V 1 base short and J 3 bases short, with 7 bases between. The CDR3 region is CASSLPTKETQYL. The CDR3 DNA follows: TGTGCCAGCAGCTTGCCGACCAAAGAGACCCAGTACTTA.

Worth noting for this clonotype: Germline and junction disagree at one end, which may indicate a read error. The genes are TRBV11-2 and TRBJ2-6, with 8 bases fitting TRBD2. Germline values: CDR1 SGHAT, CDR2 FQNNGV. The CDR3 has 17 amino acids. Written as DNA, the CDR3 is TGTGCCAGCAGCCCCCGGGGGGGTAGCTATGGGGCCAACGTCCTGACGTTC. Its translation: CASSPRGGSYGANVLTF.

A few counts support this clonotype. This may arise from a read error, as a much more abundant clone is one base away. This chain connects TRBV6-5 to TRBJ1-2; 7 bases agree with TRBD1. CDR3 length: 12 amino acids. Germline assignment: CDR1 MNHEY and CDR2 SVGAGI. The CDR3 DNA follows: TGTGCCGGCCGGGACAGAAACTATGACTACACCTTC. Translated: CAGRDRNYDYTF.

Regarding this clonotype: Germline is not matched at one junction end, which may reflect a read error. The rearrangement uses TRBV14 and TRBJ2-7, with 11 nucleotides matching TRBD2. The CDR3 consists of 17 residues. Germline lookup yields CDR1 SGHDN and CDR2 FVKESK. In nucleotides, the CDR3 is TGTGCCAGCAGCCAAGATGCCCGAACTAGCGGGAGCTACAAGCAGTACTTC. Translation gives CASSQDARTSGSYKQYF.

This clonotype was seen many times. The J gene is TRBJ2-1, the V gene TRBV4-2; 12 nucleotides agree with TRBD1. The germline CDR1 and CDR2 sequences are LGHNA and YNFKEQ. The V and J ends lost 4 bases and 9 bases, in that order; junction bases with no gene match: 10. This CDR3 has 16 amino acids. CDR3 DNA: TGTGCCAGCAGCCTCGGGACAGGGGGCAATGAAGGTGAGCAGTTCTTC. Protein: CASSLGTGGNEGEQFF.

The CDR3 DNA is TGCGCCAGCAGCTTGCAAGGGATCACAGATACGCAGTATTTT. Its protein is CASSLQGITDTQYF. The chain joins TRBV5-1 to TRBJ2-3; D uncertain. CDR1 is SGHRS, CDR2 YFSETQ, per germline. The ends were cut back, 1 base at V and 2 bases at J, with 8 bases in the middle. CDR3 length: 14 residues.

To note about this clonotype: At one boundary the junction diverges from the germline segment, which might be a read error. The chain couples TRBV29-1 to TRBJ2-3; D could derive from TRBD1 or TRBD2 (5 bases each). This CDR3 contains 20 residues. Germline lookup yields CDR1 SQVTM and CDR2 ANQGSEA. The CDR3 is CSARQGVGTRGLIGTDSQYF. DNA for the CDR3: TGCAGCGCGAGGCAGGGAGTGGGCACCAGAGGTTTGATCGGAACAGATTCGCAGTACTTT.

The chain recombines TRBV6-6 with TRBJ2-5, with D perhaps matching TRBD1 or TRBD2 (5 bases each). Trimming cost V 8 bases and J 4 bases, with 11 bases left between them. Per the germline V gene, CDR1 is MNHNY and CDR2 is SVGAGI (reference sequence). CDR3 length: 12 residues. CDR3 sequence reads: CASGTSGETQYF. The CDR3 nucleotides are TGTGCCAGCGGGACCTCCGGAGAGACCCAGTACTTC.

Remarks on this clonotype: A clone one base away is much larger, so this may be a read error. V and J are TRBV12-3 or TRBV12-4 and TRBJ2-2; 9 bases fit TRBD2. The CDR3 is made up of 16 amino acids. CDR3 sequence (DNA): TGTGTCAGCAGTACCAGCGGGGGGAGGAACACCGGGGAGCTGTTTTTT. As protein: CVSSTSGGRNTGELFF.

In the case of this clonotype: A much larger clone sits a single nucleotide away, making a read error possible. CDR3 DNA: TGCAGTGCTGACGGGTGGTTTTCTGGCTCCTACGAGCAGTACTTC. Amino acid sequence: CSADGWFSGSYEQYF. The gene calls are TRBV20-1 and TRBJ2-7; D gene uncertain. Germline assignment: CDR1 DFQATT and CDR2 SNEGSKA (reference sequence). This CDR3 has 15 residues. Trimming shortened V by 5 bases and J by 0 bases, and 17 bases separated the two germline ends.

To note about this clonotype: One base away lies a much larger clone, so this may be a sequencing read error. This chain links TRBV10-3 with TRBJ2-2; D unresolved. Trimming took 6 bases from V and 4 from J, leaving 12 bases between them. This CDR3 comprises 14 residues. Per germline, CDR1 ENHRY and CDR2 SYGVKD. The CDR3 bases are TGTGCCATCAGCCCGTTGGACGTCACCGGGGAGCTGTTTTTT. It specifies CAISPLDVTGELFF.

A remark on this clonotype: Just one base apart from a much larger clone, this may be a read error. The rearrangement joins TRBV11-1 to TRBJ2-5; 8 bases fit TRBD2. In germline, CDR1 is SGHAT, CDR2 FQDESV (reference sequence). This CDR3 has 15 residues. With 5 bases clipped from V and 7 bases from J, the junction kept 12 bases outside the gene matches. The CDR3 DNA reads as TGTGCCAGCAGCCCCTCAGTGTCGGGACTAGGGACCCAGTACTTC. This translates into CASSPSVSGLGTQYF.

The chain couples TRBV19 to TRBJ1-5, with a weak D call TRBD1 (5 bases). V lost 3 bases, J lost 4 bases, and 13 bases lay in between. This CDR3 is built from 15 residues. The germline V gene encodes CDR1 LNHDA and CDR2 SQIVND (reference sequence). The CDR3 DNA is TGTGCCAGTAGTATCCAGGGTAGGTTGAATCAGCCCCAGCATTTT. It codes for CASSIQGRLNQPQHF.

The V gene is TRBV10-3, the J gene TRBJ1-3; no definite D call. Trimming stripped 4 bases from V and 6 bases from J, with 10 bases between. Looked up from germline, CDR1 is ENHRY and CDR2 is SYGVKD. The CDR3 contains 13 residues. CDR3: CAISGMGENTIYF. In DNA, the CDR3 is TGTGCCATCAGTGGGATGGGTGAAAACACCATATATTTT.

The CDR3: CASSLRPGTSESYYNEQFF. CDR3 DNA sequence: TGTGCCAGCAGCTTACGACCCGGGACTAGCGAGAGCTATTACAATGAGCAGTTCTTC. The J gene is TRBJ2-1, the V gene TRBV7-9; 10 nucleotides align to TRBD2. From germline, CDR1 is SEHNR and CDR2 FQNEAQ (reference sequence). The V and J ends lost 2 bases and 4 bases, in that order; junction bases with no gene match: 14. CDR3 length: 19 amino acids.

This clonotype appeared a few times. The chain's CDR3 is CASSGGYSYNEQFF. In DNA form, the CDR3 reads TGTGCCAGCAGCGGGGGATACTCCTACAATGAGCAGTTCTTC. The V gene is TRBV7-9, the J gene TRBJ2-1, with D perhaps being TRBD1 or TRBD2 (5 bases each). The CDR3 has 14 residues. Germline V gene sequence: CDR1 SEHNR, CDR2 FQNEAQ (reference sequence). The V gene lost 5 bases and the J gene lost 0 bases, with 8 bases spanning the gap.

With respect to this clonotype: At one of its ends the junction is not consistent with the germline gene, which may arise from a read error. The chain joins TRBV11-2 to TRBJ2-5; possible D gene TRBD1, 5 bases. This CDR3 comprises 13 residues. Germline V gene lookup returns CDR1 SGHAT and CDR2 FQNNGV. CDR3 loop: CASSRDRKETRCF. CDR3 nucleotides: TGTGCCAGCAGCAGAGACAGAAAAGAGACCCGGTGCTTC.

A remark on this clonotype: Sequence at one end of the junction differs from germline and may be a read error. The J gene is TRBJ2-3, the V gene TRBV11-2; 10 bases are shared with TRBD2. Per germline, CDR1 SGHAT and CDR2 FQNNGV. The CDR3 runs to 17 residues. The CDR3 protein is CASSLLASGRAVDTRYF. DNA for the CDR3: TGCGCCAGCAGCTTACTTGCGAGCGGGAGGGCCGTAGATACGCGGTATTTT.

On this clonotype: A junction boundary mismatches the germline segment, possibly from a read error. The V call is TRBV6-1, the J call TRBJ2-7, with D perhaps TRBD1 (6 bases). The CDR3 has 13 residues. Germline loops: CDR1 MNHNS, CDR2 SASEGT. The CDR3 DNA is TGTGCCAGCAGCTTTTCAGGGGCTGGTGAGCGGTACTTC. Protein: CASSFSGAGERYF.

The V gene is TRBV20-1, the J gene TRBJ1-5; 7 nucleotides line up with TRBD1. V gave up 3 bases and J gave up 3 bases; unmatched junction bases: 11. CDR1 is DFQATT, CDR2 SNEGSKA, per germline (reference sequence). The CDR3 is 16 amino acids. This CDR3 reads CSASLQQGGYNQPQHF. CDR3 DNA sequence: TGCAGTGCTAGTTTGCAGCAGGGGGGGTACAATCAGCCCCAGCATTTT.

J is TRBJ2-7 and V is TRBV5-5; D gene unclear. CDR3 size: 14 residues. Germline CDR1 and CDR2: SGHKS and YYEKEE (reference sequence). The V and J ends lost 0 bases and 6 bases respectively, with 13 bases between them. The CDR3 DNA sequence: TGTGCCAGCAGCTTGGCGTGGTTGGCCGGCGAGCAGTACTTC. This gives the protein CASSLAWLAGEQYF.

About this clonotype: A much larger clone differs by one base, so this may be a read error. Lacking the conserved final phenylalanine or tryptophan, this CDR3 likely reflects a read error. The rearrangement links TRBV4-2 to TRBJ2-3; 9 bases map to TRBD2. From germline, CDR1 is LGHNA and CDR2 YNFKEQ. J lost 4 bases, V lost 0 bases, and 5 bases had no gene match. The CDR3 has 16 residues. In DNA form, the CDR3 reads TGTGCCAGCAGCCAAGATAAGGCGGGGGGGCCAGATACGCAGTATATT. The encoded protein is CASSQDKAGGPDTQYI.